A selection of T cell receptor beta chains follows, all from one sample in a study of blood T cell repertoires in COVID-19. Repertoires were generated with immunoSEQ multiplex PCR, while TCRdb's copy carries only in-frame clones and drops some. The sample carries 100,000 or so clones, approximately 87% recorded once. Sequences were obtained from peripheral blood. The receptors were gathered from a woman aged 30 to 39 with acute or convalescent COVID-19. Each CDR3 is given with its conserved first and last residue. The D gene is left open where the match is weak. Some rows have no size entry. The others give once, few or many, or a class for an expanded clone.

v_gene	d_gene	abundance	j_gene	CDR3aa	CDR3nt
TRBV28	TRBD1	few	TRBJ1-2	CASSFLTGPGYTF	TGTGCCAGCAGTTTCCTGACAGGGCCCGGCTACACCTTC
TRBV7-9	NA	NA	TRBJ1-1	CASSWGEGVTEAFF	TGTGCCAGCAGCTGGGGCGAGGGGGTGACTGAAGCTTTCTTT
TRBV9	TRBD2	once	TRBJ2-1	CASSATSTTYNEQFF	TGTGCCAGCAGCGCGACTAGCACAACCTACAATGAGCAGTTCTTC
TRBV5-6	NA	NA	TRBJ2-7	CASSRLQGGSYEQYF	TGTGCCAGCAGCCGCCTCCAGGGGGGATCCTACGAGCAGTACTTC
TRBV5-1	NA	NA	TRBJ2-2	CASTPQGAQSGELFF	TGCGCCAGTACCCCACAAGGGGCGCAATCCGGGGAGCTGTTTTTT
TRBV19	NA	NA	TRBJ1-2	CASSIVGGENGYTF	TGTGCCAGTAGTATAGTAGGGGGAGAGAATGGCTACACCTTC
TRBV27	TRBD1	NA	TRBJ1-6	CASSLDRDRGALHF	TGTGCCAGCAGTTTGGACAGGGACCGCGGGGCCCTCCACTTT
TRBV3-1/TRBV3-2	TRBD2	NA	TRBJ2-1	CASSRPGLAGNEQFF	TGTGCCAGCAGCCGACCGGGACTAGCGGGGAATGAGCAGTTCTTC
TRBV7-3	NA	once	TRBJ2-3	CASSLRGGADTQYF	TGTGCCAGCAGCTTAAGGGGCGGGGCAGATACGCAGTATTTT
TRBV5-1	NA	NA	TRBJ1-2	CASSSGGGEGYGYTF	TGCGCCAGCAGCTCCGGCGGAGGGGAAGGCTATGGCTACACCTTC
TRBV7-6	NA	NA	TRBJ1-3	CASSPGTPRARDSSTIYF	TGTGCCAGCAGCCCGGGGACACCCAGAGCCAGAGATTCTAGCACCATATATTTT
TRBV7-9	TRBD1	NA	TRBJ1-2	CASSLGTERYGYTF	TGTGCCAGCAGCCTTGGGACAGAGCGCTATGGCTACACCTTC
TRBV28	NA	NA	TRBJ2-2	CASSTVRYTGELFF	TGTGCCAGCAGTACAGTCCGTTACACCGGGGAGCTGTTTTTT
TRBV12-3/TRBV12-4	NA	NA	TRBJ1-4	CASSLATGQLFF	TGTGCCAGCAGTTTAGCGACGGGTCAACTGTTTTTT
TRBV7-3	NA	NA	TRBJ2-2	CASSPRPRGGTGELFF	TGTGCCAGCAGCCCCAGACCGCGCGGAGGCACCGGGGAGCTGTTTTTT
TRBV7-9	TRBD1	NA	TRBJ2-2	CASSFPQGADTGELFF	TGTGCCAGCAGCTTCCCTCAGGGGGCCGACACCGGGGAGCTGTTTTTT
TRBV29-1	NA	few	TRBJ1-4	CSVGLAVPEKLFF	TGCAGCGTTGGTTTGGCGGTACCCGAAAAACTGTTTTTT
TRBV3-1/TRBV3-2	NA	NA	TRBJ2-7	CASSRWATEQYF	TGTGCCAGCAGCAGATGGGCCACCGAGCAGTACTTC
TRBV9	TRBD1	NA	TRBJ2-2	CASSPGQGADGELFF	TGTGCCAGCAGTCCGGGACAGGGGGCGGACGGGGAGCTGTTTTTT
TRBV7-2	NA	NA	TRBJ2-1	CASSRKTGADEQFF	TGTGCCAGCAGCCGCAAAACCGGTGCGGATGAGCAGTTCTTC
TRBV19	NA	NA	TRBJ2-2	CASSRSRFTGELFF	TGTGCCAGTAGTCGTAGTAGATTCACCGGGGAGCTGTTTTTT
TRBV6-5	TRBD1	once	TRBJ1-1	CASSYTGTGIEAFF	TGTGCCAGCAGTTACACCGGGACAGGGATTGAAGCTTTCTTT
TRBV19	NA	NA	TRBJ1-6	CASSRQTGSYNSPLHF	TGTGCCAGTAGTCGCCAAACCGGGTCCTATAATTCACCCCTCCACTTT
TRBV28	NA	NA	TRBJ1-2	CASSLQGSAGVIRGYTF	TGTGCCAGCAGTCTTCAGGGGTCCGCAGGGGTAATTCGTGGCTACACCTTC
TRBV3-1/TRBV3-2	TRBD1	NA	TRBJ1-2	CASSLSGQGVYTF	TGTGCCAGCAGCCTCTCAGGACAGGGAGTCTACACCTTC
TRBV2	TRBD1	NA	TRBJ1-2	CASSEARSDRGVEGYTF	TGTGCCAGCAGTGAAGCGCGTTCGGACAGGGGGGTCGAGGGCTACACCTTC
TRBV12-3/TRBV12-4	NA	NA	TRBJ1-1	CASSLVPVKEAFF	TGTGCCAGCAGTTTAGTCCCGGTTAAAGAAGCTTTCTTT
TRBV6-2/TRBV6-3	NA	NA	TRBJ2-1	CASSVLGAWNEQFF	TGTGCCAGCAGCGTTTTAGGGGCGTGGAATGAGCAGTTCTTC
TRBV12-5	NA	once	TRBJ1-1	CASGTGQRTEAFF	TGTGCTAGTGGTACCGGACAGAGGACTGAAGCTTTCTTT
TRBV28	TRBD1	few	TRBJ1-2	CASSLWTGRSGYTF	TGTGCCAGCAGTTTATGGACAGGGAGGAGCGGCTACACCTTC
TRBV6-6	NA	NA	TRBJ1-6	CATQGRNNSPLHF	TGTGCCACCCAGGGTAGGAACAATTCACCCCTCCACTTT
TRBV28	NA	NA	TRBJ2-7	CASSLALGTQVYRQYF	TGTGCCAGCAGTTTAGCCCTCGGGACACAAGTATATAGGCAGTACTTC
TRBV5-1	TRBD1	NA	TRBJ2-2	CASSLTGGETGELFF	TGCGCCAGCAGCTTAACAGGGGGCGAAACCGGGGAGCTGTTTTTT
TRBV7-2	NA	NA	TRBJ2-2	CASSFGHNTGELFF	TGTGCCAGCAGCTTCGGACATAACACCGGGGAGCTGTTTTTT
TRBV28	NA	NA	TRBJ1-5	CASSPPTVAQDQPQHF	TGTGCCAGCAGTCCCCCGACCGTTGCTCAGGATCAGCCCCAGCATTTT
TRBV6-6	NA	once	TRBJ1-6	CASRETAYNSPLHF	TGTGCCAGCAGGGAGACAGCCTATAATTCACCCCTCCACTTT
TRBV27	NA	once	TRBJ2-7	CASRGSYEQYF	TGTGCCAGCAGGGGCAGCTACGAGCAGTACTTC
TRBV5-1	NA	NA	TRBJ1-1	CASSPRVEAIEAFF	TGCGCCAGCAGCCCACGGGTAGAAGCCATAGAAGCTTTCTTT
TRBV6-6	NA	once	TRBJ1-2	CASSYPSGTENYGYTF	TGTGCCAGCAGTTACCCATCCGGGACTGAAAACTATGGCTACACCTTC
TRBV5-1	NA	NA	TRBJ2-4	CASSPPPGLIAKNIQYF	TGCGCCAGCAGTCCACCCCCGGGACTGATAGCCAAAAACATTCAGTACTTC
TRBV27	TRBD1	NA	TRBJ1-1	CASSPIYLDCRDRGHLGTEAFF	TGTGCCAGCAGTCCCATATACTTGGATTGCCGGGACAGGGGGCATCTAGGGACTGAAGCTTTCTTT
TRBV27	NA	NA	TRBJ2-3	CASSLVRSTDTQYF	TGTGCCAGCAGTTTAGTCAGGAGCACAGATACGCAGTATTTT
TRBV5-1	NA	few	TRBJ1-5	CASSLAGDQPQHF	TGCGCCAGCAGCTTGGCCGGGGATCAGCCCCAGCATTTT
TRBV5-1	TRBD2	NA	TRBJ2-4	CASSLEGLAGPGDIQYF	TGCGCCAGCAGCTTGGAGGGACTAGCGGGGCCCGGAGACATTCAGTACTTC
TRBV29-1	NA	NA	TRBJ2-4	CSVVSAGVAKNIQYF	TGCAGCGTTGTGAGTGCAGGGGTGGCCAAAAACATTCAGTACTTC
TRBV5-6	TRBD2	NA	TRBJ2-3	CASSEGLAEYF	TGTGCCAGCAGCGAGGGACTAGCGGAGTATTTT
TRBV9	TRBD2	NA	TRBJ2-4	CASSAGGAGNIQYF	TGTGCCAGCAGCGCCGGGGGGGCCGGAAACATTCAGTACTTC
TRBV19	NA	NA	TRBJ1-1	CASSQATEAFF	TGTGCCAGTAGTCAGGCCACTGAAGCTTTCTTT
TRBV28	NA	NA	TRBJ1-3	CASSLPPTGEIRNTIYF	TGTGCCAGCAGTTTACCTCCTACTGGAGAAATAAGAAACACCATATATTTT
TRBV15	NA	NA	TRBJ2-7	CATSSSSYEQYF	TGTGCCACCAGCAGCAGCTCCTACGAGCAGTACTTC
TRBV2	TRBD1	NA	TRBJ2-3	CASSRNRGDTDTQYF	TGTGCCAGCAGTAGAAACAGGGGGGACACAGATACGCAGTATTTT
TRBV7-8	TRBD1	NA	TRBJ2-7	CASRKRRSGQGPYEQYF	TGTGCCAGCCGAAAAAGGAGATCGGGACAGGGCCCCTACGAGCAGTACTTC
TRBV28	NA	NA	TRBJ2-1	CASTTPGLEQFF	TGTGCCAGCACCACCCCAGGTCTTGAGCAGTTCTTC